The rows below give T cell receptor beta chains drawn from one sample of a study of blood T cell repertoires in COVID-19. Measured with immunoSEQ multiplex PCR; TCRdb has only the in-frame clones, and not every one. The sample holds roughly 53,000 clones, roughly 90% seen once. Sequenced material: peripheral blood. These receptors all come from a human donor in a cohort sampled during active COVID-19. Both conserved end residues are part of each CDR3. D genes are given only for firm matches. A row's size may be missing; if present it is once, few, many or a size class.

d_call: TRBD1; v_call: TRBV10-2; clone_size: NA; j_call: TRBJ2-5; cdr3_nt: TGCGCCAGCAGTGAGACAGGGGCAGAGACCCAGTACTTC; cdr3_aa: CASSETGAETQYF
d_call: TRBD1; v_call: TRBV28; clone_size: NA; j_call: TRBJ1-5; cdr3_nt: TGTGCCAGCAGCCCGCTATCGGACAGGGTTATTCGGGGGGCTCAGCCCCAGCATTTT; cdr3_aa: CASSPLSDRVIRGAQPQHF
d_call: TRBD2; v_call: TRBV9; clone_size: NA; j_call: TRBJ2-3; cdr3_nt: TGTGCCAGCAGAGAGCGGGGGACTAGCACAGATACGCAGTATTTT; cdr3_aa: CASRERGTSTDTQYF
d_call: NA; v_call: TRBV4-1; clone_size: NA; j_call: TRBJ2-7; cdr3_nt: TGCGCCAGCAGCCCAAAATCGGGGAAAAGCTACGAGCAGTACTTC; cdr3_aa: CASSPKSGKSYEQYF
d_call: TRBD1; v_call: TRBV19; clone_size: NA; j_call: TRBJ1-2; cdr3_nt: TGTGCCAGTTCTCGGGACAGTCGTTATGGCTACACCTTC; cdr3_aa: CASSRDSRYGYTF
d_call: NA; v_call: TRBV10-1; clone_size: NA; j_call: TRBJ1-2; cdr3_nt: TGCGCCACGCGCCGGGTCTATGCTCTTCTAGGTGGCTACACCTTC; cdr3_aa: CATRRVYALLGGYTF
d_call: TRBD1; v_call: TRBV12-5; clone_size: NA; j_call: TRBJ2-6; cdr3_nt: TGTGCTAGTGGCCTAGATAAAATGGACAGGTGGCTCTCTGGGGCCAACGTCCTGACTTTC; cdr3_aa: CASGLDKMDRWLSGANVLTF
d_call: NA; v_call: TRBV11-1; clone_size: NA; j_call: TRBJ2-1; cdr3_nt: TGTGCCAGCAGCTTAGAAGGTCAGGCCGCTACCAATGAGCAGTTCTTC; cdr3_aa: CASSLEGQAATNEQFF
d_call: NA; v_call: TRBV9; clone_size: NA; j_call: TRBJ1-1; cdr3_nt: TGTGCCAGCAGCGTAGCCCCGGGAACTGAAGCTTTCTTT; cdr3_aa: CASSVAPGTEAFF
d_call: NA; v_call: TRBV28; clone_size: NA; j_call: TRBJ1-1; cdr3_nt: TGTGCCAGCAGCCTACCGGTCCACACTGAAGCTTTCTTT; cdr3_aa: CASSLPVHTEAFF
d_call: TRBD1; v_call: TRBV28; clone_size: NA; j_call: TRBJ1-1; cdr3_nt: TGTGCCAGCAAAGACCGACAGGGGATAGGCACTGAAGCTTTCTTT; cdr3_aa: CASKDRQGIGTEAFF
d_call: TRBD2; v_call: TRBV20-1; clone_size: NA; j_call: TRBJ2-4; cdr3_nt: TGCAGTGCTAGTGAGACTAGCGGGATAAACATTCAGTACTTC; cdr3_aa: CSASETSGINIQYF
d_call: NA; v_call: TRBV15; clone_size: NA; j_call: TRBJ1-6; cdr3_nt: TGTGCCACCAGCAGAGACCCCACGCGGGGACGGTCGAATTCACCCCTCCACTTT; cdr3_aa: CATSRDPTRGRSNSPLHF
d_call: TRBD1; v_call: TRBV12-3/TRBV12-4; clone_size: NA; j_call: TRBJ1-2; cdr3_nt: TGTGCCACCAACAGGGGATCTAACTATGGCTACACCTTC; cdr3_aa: CATNRGSNYGYTF
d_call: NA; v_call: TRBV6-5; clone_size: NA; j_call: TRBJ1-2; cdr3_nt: TGTGCCAGCAGCAACGGGGGGTTAGGCTACACCTTC; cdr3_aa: CASSNGGLGYTF
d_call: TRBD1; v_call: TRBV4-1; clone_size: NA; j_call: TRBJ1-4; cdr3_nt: TGCGCCAGCAGCCCCTGGACAGGGCGGAATCTAGGAAAACTGTTTTTT; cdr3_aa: CASSPWTGRNLGKLFF
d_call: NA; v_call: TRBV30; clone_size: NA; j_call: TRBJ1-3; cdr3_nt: TGTGCCTGGAGTGTATCGTCGGGACAAGCTGGAAACACCATATATTTT; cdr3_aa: CAWSVSSGQAGNTIYF
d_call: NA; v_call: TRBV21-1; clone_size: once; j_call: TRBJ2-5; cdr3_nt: TGTGCCAGCAGCAGACGGACAGGGTCGGGACGGGAGACCCAGTACTTC; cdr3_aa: CASSRRTGSGRETQYF
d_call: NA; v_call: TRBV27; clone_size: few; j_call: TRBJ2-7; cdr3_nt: TGTGCCAGCAGTGGGCTTCACTACGAGCAGTACTTC; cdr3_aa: CASSGLHYEQYF
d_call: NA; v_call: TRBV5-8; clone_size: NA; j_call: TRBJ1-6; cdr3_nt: TGTGCCAGCAGCTTGGAAAGGGGTAACTATAATTCACCCCTCCACTTT; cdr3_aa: CASSLERGNYNSPLHF